The next 21 T cell receptor beta chains were all read from a single sample in a study of blood T cell repertoires in COVID-19. Clones were sequenced by immunoSEQ multiplex PCR, and TCRdb holds only the in-frame ones, with some missing. This table has fewer than 450,000 clones, roughly 91% appearing once. The sequenced material came from PBMCs or T cells enriched from blood (not recorded which). The receptors originated from a man younger than 30 who had recovered from COVID-19.

The rearrangement uses TRBV5-8 and TRBJ2-7, with 9 bases aligning to TRBD2. CDR1 is SGHTS and CDR2 is YDEGEE in the germline V gene. V shed 3 bases, J shed 3 bases, and the junction held 7 bases outside the gene matches. The length of the CDR3 is 15 residues. This CDR3 is CASSSDLAGIYEQYF. The CDR3 DNA follows: TGTGCCAGCAGCTCGGACCTAGCGGGAATCTACGAGCAGTACTTC.

The chain employs TRBV27 and TRBJ2-7, with 12 bases lining up with TRBD1. Germline trimming cut 5 bases from V and 5 bases from J; bases unmatched to any gene: 7. CDR1 and CDR2 from the germline V gene are MNHEY and SMNVEV (reference sequence). The CDR3 has 15 amino acids. This CDR3 is CASSTGTGGRNEQYF. CDR3 bases: TGTGCCAGCAGTACCGGGACAGGGGGCCGCAACGAGCAGTACTTC.

This sequence joins TRBV28 and TRBJ1-2, with a tentative D call TRBD1 (6 bases). Germline V gives CDR1 MDHEN, CDR2 SYDVKM. The V end was cut by 4 bases, the J end by 8 bases, with 23 bases between. This CDR3 spans 16 amino acids. CDR3 protein: CASSSLGRGSAFGYTF. DNA of the CDR3: TGTGCCAGCAGTTCCCTGGGCAGGGGTTCTGCTTTCGGCTACACCTTC.

V is TRBV19 and J is TRBJ1-4, with TRBD1 matching over 8 bases. CDR1 is LNHDA, CDR2 SQIVND, per germline (reference sequence). The J segment lost 13 bases and the V segment lost 0 bases, leaving 10 bases of the junction unmatched. The CDR3 covers 15 residues. The CDR3 bases are TGTGCCAGTAGTATAGATCCACAGGGGGGAACGGTACTGTTTTTT. This encodes CASSIDPQGGTVLFF.

The chain uses TRBV7-3 and TRBJ1-1; maybe TRBD1 (6 bases). The CDR3 contains 16 residues. Germline lookup yields CDR1 SGHTA and CDR2 FQGTGA. Trimming shortened V by 2 bases and J by 9 bases, and 22 bases separated the two germline ends. The CDR3 spells CASSLSGTFSPPKAFF. The CDR3 DNA follows: TGTGCCAGCAGCTTATCCGGGACATTTTCCCCCCCAAAAGCTTTCTTT. Together with reference TRBV7-3 and TRBJ1-1, the CDR3 gives the full variable domain: GAGVSQTPSNKVTEKGKYVELRCDPISGHTALYWYRQSLGQGPEFLIYFQGTGAADDSGLPNDRFFAVRPEGSVSTLKIQRTERGDSAVYLCASSLSGTFSPPKAFFGQGTRLTVV.

The chain employs TRBV2 and TRBJ2-7; no clear D. CDR1 SNHLY and CDR2 FYNNEI come from the germline V gene. Trimming pared 2 bases from V and 1 base from J, leaving 6 bases between. This CDR3 has 13 residues. The CDR3 DNA sequence: TGTGCCAGCAGTGAACCAGTGTCCTACGAGCAGTACTTC. Protein product: CASSEPVSYEQYF.

This chain uses TRBV7-9 with TRBJ2-5, with no clear D. The CDR3 has 14 amino acids. Trimming removed 5 bases at V and 7 bases at J, with 17 bases between. The V gene's germline CDR1 is SEHNR and CDR2 FQNEAQ (reference sequence). The CDR3 DNA reads TGTGCCAGCAGCATCCATAAGGAGTCGGGGACCCAGTACTTC. Its protein product is CASSIHKESGTQYF.

The rearrangement links TRBV6-6 to TRBJ1-1, with a tentative D call TRBD1 (5 bases). The length of the CDR3 is 14 residues. The V and J ends lost 8 bases and 4 bases respectively, with 17 bases between them. Looked up from germline, CDR1 is MNHNY and CDR2 is SVGAGI (reference sequence). CDR3 in amino acids: CASLGKGLVTEAFF. For the CDR3, the DNA is TGTGCCAGCCTCGGAAAGGGGTTGGTCACTGAAGCTTTCTTT.

V usage is TRBV15 and J usage is TRBJ1-4, with 9 bases fitting TRBD1. Germline V gene lookup returns CDR1 LNHNV and CDR2 YYDKDF (reference sequence). This CDR3 spans 17 amino acids. V lost 3 bases and J lost 4; bases outside the gene matches: 9. Here the CDR3 DNA reads TGTGCCACCAGCAGGTGGGACAGGGACGAACTTAATGAAAAACTGTTTTTT. Its translation: CATSRWDRDELNEKLFF.

V is TRBV18 and J is TRBJ1-4; D is unclear. Germline loops: CDR1 KGHSH, CDR2 LQKENI. Trimming removed 4 bases from V and 0 bases from J, with 6 bases in between. The CDR3 contains 14 residues. This chain's CDR3 is CASSQTTTNEKLFF. CDR3 nucleotide sequence: TGTGCCAGCTCACAAACAACAACTAATGAAAAACTGTTTTTT.

The V call is TRBV9, the J call TRBJ1-5; D is possibly TRBD1 (6 bases). CDR3 size: 13 residues. V lost 2 bases and J lost 11, with 14 bases in between. Germline values: CDR1 SGDLS, CDR2 YYNGEE. CDR3 coding DNA: TGTGCCAGCAGCGTTGATGGGGGCTCGGCCCAGCATTTT. Protein sequence: CASSVDGGSAQHF.

The chain is built from TRBV27 and TRBJ1-3; 9 bases are shared with TRBD1. Per germline, CDR1 MNHEY and CDR2 SMNVEV (reference sequence). The length of the CDR3 is 14 residues. After removal of 3 bases from V and 5 bases from J, the junction contained 2 bases not matched to a gene. The CDR3 DNA reads TGTGCCAGCAGTTTGACAGGGGGAAGAAACACCATATATTTT. This sequence encodes CASSLTGGRNTIYF.

The chain employs TRBV30 and TRBJ1-3, with D possibly matching TRBD1 (6 bases). Germline V CDR1 and CDR2: GTSNPN, SVGIG (reference sequence). The CDR3 runs 15 residues. V dropped 2 bases and J dropped 8 bases, with 19 bases sitting between them. The CDR3 DNA reads TGTGCCTGGAGTCCTCTTAGGACAGAGGGCGACACCATATATTTT. Amino acid sequence: CAWSPLRTEGDTIYF. Supplemented by reference TRBV30 and TRBJ1-3, the full variable domain reads SQTIHQWPATLVQPVGSPLSLECTVEGTSNPNLYWYRQAAGRGLQLLFYSVGIGQISSEVPQNLSASRPQDRQFILSSKKLLLSDSGFYLCAWSPLRTEGDTIYFGEGSWLTVV.

The chain links TRBV28 to TRBJ1-1; 7 nucleotides line up with TRBD1. Germline trimming cut 5 bases from V and 4 bases from J; bases unmatched to any gene: 10. Germline CDR1 MDHEN, CDR2 SYDVKM. The CDR3 runs 15 residues. This CDR3 reads CASSKPGQASTEAFF. Here the CDR3 DNA reads TGTGCCAGCAGTAAACCCGGACAGGCCTCCACTGAAGCTTTCTTT.

This clone was counted a single time. The rearrangement links TRBV5-1 to TRBJ2-7; 9 bases agree with TRBD2. There are 15 residues in the CDR3. V was clipped by 1 base and J by 2 bases; unmatched bases: 4. In germline, CDR1 is SGHRS, CDR2 YFSETQ. The CDR3 is CASSLMVAGAYEQYF. CDR3 bases: TGCGCCAGCAGCTTGATGGTAGCGGGAGCCTACGAGCAGTACTTC.

CDR3 region: CASKGVGGPKQYF. For the CDR3, the DNA is TGTGCCAGCAAAGGCGTAGGGGGCCCTAAGCAGTATTTT. V gene TRBV2 combines with J gene TRBJ2-3, with 7 bases lining up with TRBD1. Germline-derived CDR1 and CDR2 are SNHLY and FYNNEI. The CDR3 loop spans 13 amino acids. V gave up 7 bases and J gave up 11 bases; unmatched junction bases: 12. The complete variable domain, with remaining parts taken from reference TRBV2 and TRBJ2-3, reads EPEVTQTPSHQVTQMGQEVILRCVPISNHLYFYWYRQILGQKVEFLVSFYNNEISEKSEIFDDQFSVERPDGSNFTLKIRSTKLEDSAMYFCASKGVGGPKQYFGPGTRLTVL.

The chain combines TRBV5-1 with TRBJ2-5, with a weak D call TRBD2 (6 bases). The V end was cut by 0 bases, the J end by 5 bases, with 11 bases between. The germline V gene encodes CDR1 SGHRS and CDR2 YFSETQ. The CDR3 length is 14 residues. The CDR3 coding sequence is TGCGCCAGCAGCTTGGTCCTCGCGGGGGAGACCCAGTACTTC. Amino acids: CASSLVLAGETQYF.

The chain carries TRBV30 and TRBJ2-5; D is perhaps TRBD1 (5 bases). Germline values: CDR1 GTSNPN, CDR2 SVGIG (reference sequence). Trimming removed 2 bases at V and 5 bases at J, with 9 bases between. CDR3 length: 12 residues. For the CDR3, the DNA is TGTGCCTGGAGTCAGGGTTCGGAGACCCAGTACTTC. This encodes CAWSQGSETQYF.

The CDR3 sequence: CASSVQGNGYTF. The CDR3 DNA is TGTGCCAGCAGTGTACAGGGTAATGGCTACACCTTC. The chain is built from TRBV2 and TRBJ1-2, with D possibly matching TRBD1 (6 bases). Trimming pared 4 bases from V and 6 bases from J, leaving 9 bases between. Germline V gene lookup returns CDR1 SNHLY and CDR2 FYNNEI. The CDR3 consists of 12 residues.

The V gene is TRBV5-1, the J gene TRBJ2-7, with 9 bases aligning to TRBD1. This CDR3 comprises 14 residues. The V gene end was trimmed by 2 bases and the J gene end by 3 bases; junction bases not matched to a gene: 3. Germline V gene data show CDR1 as SGHRS and CDR2 as YFSETQ. The CDR3 spells CASSFDRGNYEQYF. In DNA form, the CDR3 reads TGCGCCAGCAGCTTCGACAGGGGGAACTACGAGCAGTACTTC.

The J gene is TRBJ1-5, the V gene TRBV12-3 or TRBV12-4; possibly TRBD1 for D (6 bases). V lost 7 bases, J lost 9 bases, and 16 bases lay in between. CDR3 length: 13 amino acids. The CDR3 sequence: CASKYRAYGPQHF. The DNA of the CDR3 is TGTGCCAGCAAGTACAGGGCTTATGGGCCCCAGCATTTT.